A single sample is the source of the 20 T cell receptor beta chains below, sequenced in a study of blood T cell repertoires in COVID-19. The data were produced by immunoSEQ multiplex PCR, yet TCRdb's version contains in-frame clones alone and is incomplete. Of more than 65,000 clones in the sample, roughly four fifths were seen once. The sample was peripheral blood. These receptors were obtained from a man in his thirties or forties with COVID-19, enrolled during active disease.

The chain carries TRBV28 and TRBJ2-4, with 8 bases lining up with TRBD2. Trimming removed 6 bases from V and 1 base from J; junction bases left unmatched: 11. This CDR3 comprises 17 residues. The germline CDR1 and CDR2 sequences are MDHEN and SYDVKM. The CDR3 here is CASSGRAAISAKNIQYF. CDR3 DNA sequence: TGTGCCAGCAGCGGGAGGGCGGCGATCTCGGCCAAAAACATTCAGTACTTC.

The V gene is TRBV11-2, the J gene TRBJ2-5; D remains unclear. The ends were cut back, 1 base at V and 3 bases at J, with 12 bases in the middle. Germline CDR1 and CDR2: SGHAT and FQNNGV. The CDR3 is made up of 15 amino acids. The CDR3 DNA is TGTGCCAGCAGCTTAGGTGACGCGGTGAAAGAGACCCAGTACTTC. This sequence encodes CASSLGDAVKETQYF.

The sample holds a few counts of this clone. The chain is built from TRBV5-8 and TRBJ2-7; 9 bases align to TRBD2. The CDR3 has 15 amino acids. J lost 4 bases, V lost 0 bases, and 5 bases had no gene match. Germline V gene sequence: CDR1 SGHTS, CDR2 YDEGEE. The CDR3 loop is CASSLAVSGSYEQYF. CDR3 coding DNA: TGTGCCAGCAGCTTGGCGGTTAGCGGGAGTTACGAGCAGTACTTC.

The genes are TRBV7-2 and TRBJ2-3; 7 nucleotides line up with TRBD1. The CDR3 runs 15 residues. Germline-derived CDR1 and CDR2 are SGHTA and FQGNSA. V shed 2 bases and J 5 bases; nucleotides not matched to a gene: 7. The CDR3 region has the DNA TGTGCCAGCAGCTTAACCGGGACAGCCGGAGATACGCAGTATTTT. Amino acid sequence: CASSLTGTAGDTQYF.

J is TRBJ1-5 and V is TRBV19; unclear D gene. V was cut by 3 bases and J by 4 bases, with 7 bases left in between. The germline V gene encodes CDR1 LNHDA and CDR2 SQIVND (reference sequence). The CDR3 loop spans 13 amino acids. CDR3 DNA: TGTGCCAGTAGTATCCGGGGTAATCAGCCCCAGCATTTT. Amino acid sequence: CASSIRGNQPQHF.

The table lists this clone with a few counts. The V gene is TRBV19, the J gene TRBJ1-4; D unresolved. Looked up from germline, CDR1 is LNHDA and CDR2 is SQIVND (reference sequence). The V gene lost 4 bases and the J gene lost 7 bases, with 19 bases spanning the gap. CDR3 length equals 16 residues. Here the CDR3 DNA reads TGTGCCAGTAGTAACTCCGGGAGGGTAGCTGGTGAAAAACTGTTTTTT. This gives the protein CASSNSGRVAGEKLFF.

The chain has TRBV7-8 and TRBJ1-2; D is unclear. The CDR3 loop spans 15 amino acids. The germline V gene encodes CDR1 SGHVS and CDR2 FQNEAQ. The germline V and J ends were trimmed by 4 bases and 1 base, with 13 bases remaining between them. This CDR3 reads CASSSQGRINYGYTF. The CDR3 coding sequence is TGTGCCAGCAGCTCTCAAGGGAGGATTAACTATGGCTACACCTTC. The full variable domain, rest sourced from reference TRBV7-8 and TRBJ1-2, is GAGVSQSPRYKVAKRGQDVALRCDPISGHVSLFWYQQALGQGPEFLTYFQNEAQLDKSGLPSDRFFAERPEGSVSTLKIQRTQQEDSAVYLCASSSQGRINYGYTFGSGTRLTVV.

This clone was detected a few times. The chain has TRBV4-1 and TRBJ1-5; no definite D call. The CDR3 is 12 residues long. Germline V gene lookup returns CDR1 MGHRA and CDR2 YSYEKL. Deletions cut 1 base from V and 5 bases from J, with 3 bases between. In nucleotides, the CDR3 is TGCGCCAGCAGCCAAGCGGATCAGCCCCAGCATTTT. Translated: CASSQADQPQHF.

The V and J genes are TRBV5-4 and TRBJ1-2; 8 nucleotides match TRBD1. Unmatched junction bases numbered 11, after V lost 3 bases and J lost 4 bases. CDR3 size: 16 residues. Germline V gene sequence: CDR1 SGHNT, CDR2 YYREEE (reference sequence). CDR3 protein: CASSSRFGQGGYGYTF. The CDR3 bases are TGTGCCAGCAGCTCGAGATTTGGACAGGGTGGCTATGGCTACACCTTC.

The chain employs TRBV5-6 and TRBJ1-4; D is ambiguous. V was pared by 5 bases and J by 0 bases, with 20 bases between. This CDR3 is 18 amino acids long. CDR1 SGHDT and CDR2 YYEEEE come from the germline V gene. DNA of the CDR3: TGTGCCAGCAGTCAAAACGATGTCCTTACGGCAACTAATGAAAAACTGTTTTTT. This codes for CASSQNDVLTATNEKLFF.

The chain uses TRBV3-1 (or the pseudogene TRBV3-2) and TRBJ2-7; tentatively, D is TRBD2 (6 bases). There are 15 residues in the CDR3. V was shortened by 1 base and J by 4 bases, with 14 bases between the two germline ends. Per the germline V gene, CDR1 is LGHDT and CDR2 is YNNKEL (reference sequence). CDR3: CASSQATSEPYEQYF. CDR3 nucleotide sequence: TGTGCCAGCAGCCAAGCGACTAGTGAGCCTTACGAGCAGTACTTC.

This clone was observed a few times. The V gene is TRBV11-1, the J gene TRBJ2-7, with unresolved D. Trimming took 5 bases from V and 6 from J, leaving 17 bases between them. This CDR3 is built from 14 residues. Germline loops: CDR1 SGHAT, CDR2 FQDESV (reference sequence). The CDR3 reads CASSSRPRTGEQYF. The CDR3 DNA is TGTGCCAGCAGCAGCCGGCCTCGCACGGGCGAGCAGTACTTC. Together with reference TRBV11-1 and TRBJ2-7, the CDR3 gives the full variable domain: EAEVAQSPRYKITEKSQAVAFWCDPISGHATLYWYRQILGQGPELLVQFQDESVVDDSQLPKDRFSAERLKGVDSTLKIQPAELGDSAMYLCASSSRPRTGEQYFGPGTRLTVT.

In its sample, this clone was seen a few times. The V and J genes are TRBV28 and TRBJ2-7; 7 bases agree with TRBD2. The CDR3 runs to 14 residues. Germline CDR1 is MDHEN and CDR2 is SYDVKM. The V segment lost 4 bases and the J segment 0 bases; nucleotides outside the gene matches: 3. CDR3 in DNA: TGTGCCAGCAGTTGGGGGGGGAGCTCCTACGAGCAGTACTTC. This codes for CASSWGGSSYEQYF. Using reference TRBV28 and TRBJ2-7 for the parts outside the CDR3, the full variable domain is DVKVTQSSRYLVKRTGEKVFLECVQDMDHENMFWYRQDPGLGLRLIYFSYDVKMKEKGDIPEGYSVSREKKERFSLILESASTNQTSMYLCASSWGGSSYEQYFGPGTRLTVT.

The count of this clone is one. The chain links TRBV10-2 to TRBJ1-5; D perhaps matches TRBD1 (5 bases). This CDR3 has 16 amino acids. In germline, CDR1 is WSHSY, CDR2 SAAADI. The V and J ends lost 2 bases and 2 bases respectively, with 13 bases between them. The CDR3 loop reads CASSENGGIGNQPQHF. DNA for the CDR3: TGCGCCAGCAGTGAGAACGGGGGAATAGGCAATCAGCCCCAGCATTTT.

CDR3 region: CASSDRTTLYNEQFF. The CDR3 nucleotides read TGTGCCAGCAGTGATCGGACTACACTCTACAATGAGCAGTTCTTC. The chain uses TRBV2 and TRBJ2-1; tentative D call: TRBD2 (6 bases). The CDR3 runs to 15 residues. V lost 3 bases to trimming and J lost 3 bases, with 12 bases between them. The germline CDR1 and CDR2 sequences are SNHLY and FYNNEI.

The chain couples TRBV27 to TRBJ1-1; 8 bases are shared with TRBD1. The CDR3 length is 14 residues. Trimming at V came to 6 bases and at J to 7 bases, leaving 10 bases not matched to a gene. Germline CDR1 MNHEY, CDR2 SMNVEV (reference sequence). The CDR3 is CASSQQTGAGEAFF. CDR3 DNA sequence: TGTGCCAGCAGCCAACAGACAGGGGCGGGTGAAGCTTTCTTT.

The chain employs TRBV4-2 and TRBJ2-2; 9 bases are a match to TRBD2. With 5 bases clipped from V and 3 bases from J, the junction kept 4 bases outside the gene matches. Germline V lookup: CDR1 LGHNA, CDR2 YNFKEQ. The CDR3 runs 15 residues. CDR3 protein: CASSDSGRDTGELFF. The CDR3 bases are TGTGCCAGCAGCGATAGCGGGAGAGACACCGGGGAGCTGTTTTTT.

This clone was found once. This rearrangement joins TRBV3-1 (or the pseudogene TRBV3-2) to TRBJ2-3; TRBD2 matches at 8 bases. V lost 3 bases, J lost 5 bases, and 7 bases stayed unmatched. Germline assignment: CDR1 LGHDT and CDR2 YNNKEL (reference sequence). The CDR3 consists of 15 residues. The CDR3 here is CASSQISGIGDTQYF. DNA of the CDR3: TGTGCCAGCAGCCAGATTAGCGGGATTGGAGATACGCAGTATTTT.

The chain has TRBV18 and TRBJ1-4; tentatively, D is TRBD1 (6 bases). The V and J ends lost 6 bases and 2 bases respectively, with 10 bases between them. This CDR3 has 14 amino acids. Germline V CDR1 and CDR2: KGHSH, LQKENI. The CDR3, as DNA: TGTGCCAGCTCCCCGGGGGGCACTAATGAAAAACTGTTTTTT. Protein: CASSPGGTNEKLFF. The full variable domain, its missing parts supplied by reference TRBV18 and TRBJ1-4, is NAGVMQNPRHLVRRRGQEARLRCSPMKGHSHVYWYRQLPEEGLKFMVYLQKENIIDESGMPKERFSAEFPKEGPSILRIQQVVRGDSAAYFCASSPGGTNEKLFFGSGTQLSVL.

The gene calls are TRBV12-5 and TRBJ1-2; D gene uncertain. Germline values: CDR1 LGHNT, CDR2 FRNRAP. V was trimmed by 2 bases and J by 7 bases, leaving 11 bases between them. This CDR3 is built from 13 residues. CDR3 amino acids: CASGLQQRGGYTF. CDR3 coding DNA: TGTGCTAGTGGTTTGCAACAACGAGGTGGCTACACCTTC.